The 13 T cell receptor beta chains presented below share a single source sample, sequenced in a study of blood T cell repertoires in COVID-19 (dated by TCRdb to about 2020). Receptor libraries were prepared by the immunoSEQ multiplex PCR assay. TCRdb took over this immuneACCESS table, retaining in-frame rearrangements with V and J assigned. Such tables are incomplete; in checked studies, under half of the missing clones stem from an unresolved V gene, and the remainder is unexplained. The sample table records about 150,000 clones; 85% to 90% of these occur just once. The ten largest clones take up about 16% of the sample. The sample taken for sequencing was peripheral blood. The receptors stem from a woman aged 35 to 49 with acute or convalescent COVID-19.

The chain recombines TRBV7-2 with TRBJ1-3; no firm D call. The V and J ends lost 1 base and 0 bases respectively, with 7 bases between them. The V gene's germline CDR1 is SGHTA and CDR2 FQGNSA. This CDR3 contains 15 residues. CDR3 sequence: CASSLEPVSGNTIYF. CDR3 bases: TGTGCCAGCAGCTTAGAACCGGTCTCTGGAAACACCATATATTTT.

The V call is TRBV5-6, the J call TRBJ1-6, with 8 bases matching TRBD1. Germline CDR1 is SGHDT and CDR2 is YYEEEE. CDR3 length equals 17 residues. The J segment lost 4 bases and the V segment lost 4 bases, leaving 10 bases of the junction unmatched. CDR3 coding DNA: TGTGCCAGCAGCATGATCGGGACAGGTGATTATAATTCACCCCTCCACTTT. Encoded protein: CASSMIGTGDYNSPLHF.

The J gene is TRBJ2-3, the V gene TRBV15, with 9 bases aligning to TRBD2. The CDR3 is 15 residues long. Germline trimming cut 0 bases from V and 4 bases from J; bases unmatched to any gene: 2. Germline assignment: CDR1 LNHNV and CDR2 YYDKDF (reference sequence). The CDR3 bases are TGTGCCACCAGCAGAGAGGCGGGAGGGGCAGATACGCAGTATTTT. Translating it yields CATSREAGGADTQYF.

The chain combines TRBV9 with TRBJ1-4; 8 bases map to TRBD1. The CDR3 runs 20 residues. CDR1 and CDR2 (germline): SGDLS, YYNGEE. Trimming removed 4 bases from V and 7 bases from J; junction bases left unmatched: 24. The CDR3 DNA is TGTGCCAGCAGCAGCTCAACTAGATACGAGGCGGACAGGGCTTCTGAAAAACTGTTTTTT. Its protein product is CASSSSTRYEADRASEKLFF.

The J gene is TRBJ2-7, the V gene TRBV11-2, with TRBD2 as a possible D gene (6 bases). Looked up from germline, CDR1 is SGHAT and CDR2 is FQNNGV. The CDR3 sequence is 19 residues long. V lost 2 bases, J lost 0 bases, and 23 bases lay in between. The CDR3 protein is CASSLTDHSGPGSSYEQYF. The DNA of the CDR3 is TGTGCCAGCAGCTTAACCGATCACAGTGGGCCCGGGAGCTCCTACGAGCAGTACTTC.

This clone was seen a handful of times. The V call is TRBV7-9, the J call TRBJ2-7; D is undetermined. The CDR3 length is 13 residues. The V gene lost 0 bases and the J gene lost 5 bases, with 8 bases spanning the gap. Germline CDR1 SEHNR, CDR2 FQNEAQ (reference sequence). The CDR3 spells CASSLAQSHEQYF. CDR3 coding DNA: TGTGCCAGCAGCTTAGCACAGTCCCACGAGCAGTACTTC.

This chain uses TRBV19 with TRBJ1-2, with TRBD1 matching 8 bases. Germline assignment: CDR1 LNHDA and CDR2 SQIVND (reference sequence). The V and J ends lost 2 bases and 4 bases, in that order; junction bases with no gene match: 3. The CDR3 loop spans 14 amino acids. For the CDR3, the DNA is TGTGCCAGTAGTATAACCGACAGGGGCTATGGCTACACCTTC. Translating gives CASSITDRGYGYTF.

The chain couples TRBV5-1 to TRBJ1-1; D possibly corresponds to TRBD1 (5 bases). This CDR3 is 13 amino acids long. The germline V gene encodes CDR1 SGHRS and CDR2 YFSETQ. Trimming removed 7 bases at V and 0 bases at J, with 10 bases between. CDR3 sequence: CASAGPMNTEAFF. As DNA, the CDR3 is TGCGCCAGCGCAGGGCCCATGAACACTGAAGCTTTCTTT. The variable domain in full, completed from reference TRBV5-1 and TRBJ1-1, reads KAGVTQTPRYLIKTRGQQVTLSCSPISGHRSVSWYQQTPGQGLQFLFEYFSETQRNKGNFPGRFSGRQFSNSRSEMNVSTLELGDSALYLCASAGPMNTEAFFGQGTRLTVV.

V usage is TRBV18 and J usage is TRBJ1-5; 12 nucleotides agree with TRBD1. The V and J ends lost 3 bases and 3 bases, in that order; junction bases with no gene match: 6. Per germline, CDR1 KGHSH and CDR2 LQKENI. The length of the CDR3 is 17 residues. The CDR3 protein is CASSPGQGAIDNQPQHF. Here the CDR3 DNA reads TGTGCCAGCTCACCGGGACAGGGGGCAATCGACAATCAGCCCCAGCATTTT. The full variable domain, in which reference TRBV18 and TRBJ1-5 provide the parts outside the CDR3, is NAGVMQNPRHLVRRRGQEARLRCSPMKGHSHVYWYRQLPEEGLKFMVYLQKENIIDESGMPKERFSAEFPKEGPSILRIQQVVRGDSAAYFCASSPGQGAIDNQPQHFGDGTRLSIL.

V and J are TRBV19 and TRBJ2-1; TRBD2 agrees at 10 bases. This CDR3 has 16 residues. J was trimmed by 2 bases and V by 5 bases; bases with no gene match: 6. CDR1 and CDR2 (germline): LNHDA, SQIVND (reference sequence). This chain's CDR3 is CASSFGLAAPYNEQFF. CDR3 sequence (DNA): TGTGCCAGTAGTTTTGGACTAGCGGCGCCCTACAATGAGCAGTTCTTC.

V and J are TRBV9 and TRBJ1-2, with D tentatively TRBD1 (6 bases). Trimming cost V 3 bases and J 6 bases, with 18 bases left between them. The CDR3 covers 15 residues. CDR1 is SGDLS, CDR2 YYNGEE, per germline. The CDR3 DNA is TGTGCCAGCAGCGCGGATCAGACAGCAGGGGATGGCTACACCTTC. This gives the protein CASSADQTAGDGYTF.

V usage is TRBV19 and J usage is TRBJ1-2; 9 bases map to TRBD1. V was pared by 3 bases and J by 7 bases, with 9 bases of the junction left unmatched. The CDR3 length is 15 residues. The germline V gene has CDR1 LNHDA and CDR2 SQIVND (reference sequence). This CDR3 is CASSIPGQGITGYTF. The CDR3 coding sequence is TGTGCCAGTAGTATTCCCGGACAGGGGATCACTGGCTACACCTTC.

The V gene is TRBV6-6, the J gene TRBJ2-7; tentatively, D is TRBD1 (5 bases). The V gene lost 7 bases and the J gene lost 4 bases, with 14 bases spanning the gap. The CDR3 extends over 13 amino acids. Germline V gives CDR1 MNHNY, CDR2 SVGAGI (reference sequence). In nucleotides, the CDR3 is TGTGCCAGCACCTACGGACAAATGTACGAGCAGTACTTC. Translated, it gives CASTYGQMYEQYF.